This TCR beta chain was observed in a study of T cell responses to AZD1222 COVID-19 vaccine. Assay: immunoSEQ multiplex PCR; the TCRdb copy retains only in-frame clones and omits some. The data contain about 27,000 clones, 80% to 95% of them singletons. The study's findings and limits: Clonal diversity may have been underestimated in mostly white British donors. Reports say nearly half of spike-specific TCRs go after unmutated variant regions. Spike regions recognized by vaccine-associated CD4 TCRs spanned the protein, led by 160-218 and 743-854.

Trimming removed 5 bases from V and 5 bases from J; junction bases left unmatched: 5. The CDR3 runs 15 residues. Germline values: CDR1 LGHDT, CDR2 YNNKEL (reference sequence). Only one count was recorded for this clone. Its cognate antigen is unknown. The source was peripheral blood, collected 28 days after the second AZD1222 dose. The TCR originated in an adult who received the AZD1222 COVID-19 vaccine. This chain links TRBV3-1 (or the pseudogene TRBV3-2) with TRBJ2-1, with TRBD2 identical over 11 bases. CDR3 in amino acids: CASSGGTSGHNEQFF. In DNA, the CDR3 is TGTGCCAGCAGCGGCGGGACTAGCGGACACAATGAGCAGTTCTTC.